This T cell receptor beta chain appears in the sequencing data of a study of molecular identifiers for immune sequencing clone quantification. With regard to this clonotype: Its antigen is as yet unknown.

This CDR3 contains 16 residues. Trimming pared 5 bases from V and 5 bases from J, leaving 22 bases between. Germline-derived CDR1 and CDR2 are MGHRA and YSYEKL. General study findings and limits: Molecules of identical TCR sharing a barcode could underestimate highly expanded clone sizes.

Bulk TCR libraries were made with methods that had been previously described and with listed TCR primers. TCRdb independently ran MiXCR on the PCR reads; one entry per CDR3 protein. The profile covers around 460,000 distinct CDR3 sequences, with less than 30% appearing a single time and just over 0.75% taken by the ten largest. The genes are TRBV4-1 and TRBJ2-7; D possibly matches TRBD1 or TRBD2 (6 bases each). The sample was naive CD8+ T cells from blood, with Jurkat cell RNA spiked in. Subset meaning: FACS-sorted CD8+CD4-CCR7+CD45RA+ naive T cells. The TCR comes from a human donor in good health. Some libraries in this study had Jurkat cell RNA spiked in. The CDR3: CASSVPSGGRSNEQYF. The CDR3 region has the DNA TGCGCCAGCAGCGTTCCTTCTGGGGGGCGGAGCAACGAGCAGTACTTC.